The T cell receptor (beta chain) described here comes from a study of T cell repertoires in cytomegalovirus infection. Study overall: Public TCR beta signature analysis indicated the presence of both CMV infection and matching HLA type.

Note on this clonotype: Its antigen is not known.

TCRdb reanalysed the reads using MiXCR and keeps one entry per CDR3 protein. The table includes approximately 630,000 distinct CDR3 sequences, 20% to 25% detected once. Study results and limitations: Clonotypes of TCR beta that were HLA-C-restricted and CMV-specific dominated the ex vivo response.

This CDR3 is 12 amino acids long. Germline-derived CDR1 and CDR2 are SEHNR and FQNEAQ (reference sequence). V lost 5 bases, J lost 6 bases, and 8 bases lay in between. The chain employs TRBV7-9 and TRBJ1-5; D is uncertain. This receptor was taken from a human donor in good health (CMV status not recorded). Some clones in this sample may be carry-over from other donors' samples. Specimen: CD8+ T cells from PBMCs. The CDR3 sequence: CASSHLGQPQHF. The CDR3 DNA is TGTGCCAGCAGCCATTTGGGTCAGCCCCAGCATTTT.